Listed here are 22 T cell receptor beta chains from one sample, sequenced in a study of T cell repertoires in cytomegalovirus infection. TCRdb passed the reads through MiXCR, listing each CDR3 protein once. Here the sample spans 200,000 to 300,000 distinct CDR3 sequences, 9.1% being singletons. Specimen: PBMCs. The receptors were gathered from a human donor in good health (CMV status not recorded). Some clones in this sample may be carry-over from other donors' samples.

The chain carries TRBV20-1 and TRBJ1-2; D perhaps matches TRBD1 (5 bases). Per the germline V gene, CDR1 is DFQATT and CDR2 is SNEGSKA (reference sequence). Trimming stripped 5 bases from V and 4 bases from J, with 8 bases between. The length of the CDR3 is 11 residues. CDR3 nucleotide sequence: TGCAGTGCTCGGGACGGCTATGGCTACACCTTC. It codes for CSARDGYGYTF.

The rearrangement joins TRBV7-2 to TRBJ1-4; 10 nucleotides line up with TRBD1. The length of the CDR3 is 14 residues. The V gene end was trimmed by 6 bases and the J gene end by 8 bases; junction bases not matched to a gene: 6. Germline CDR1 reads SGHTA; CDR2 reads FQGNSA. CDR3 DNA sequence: TGTGCCAGCAGTCGACAGGGGGCCGCGGAAAAACTGTTTTTT. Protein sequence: CASSRQGAAEKLFF.

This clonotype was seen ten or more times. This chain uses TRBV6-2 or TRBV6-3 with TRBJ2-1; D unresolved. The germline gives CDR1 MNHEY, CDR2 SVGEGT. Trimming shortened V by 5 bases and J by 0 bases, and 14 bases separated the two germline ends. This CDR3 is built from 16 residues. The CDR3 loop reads CASSAQKKSSYNEQFF. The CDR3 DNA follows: TGTGCCAGCAGTGCGCAGAAAAAGAGCTCCTACAATGAGCAGTTCTTC.

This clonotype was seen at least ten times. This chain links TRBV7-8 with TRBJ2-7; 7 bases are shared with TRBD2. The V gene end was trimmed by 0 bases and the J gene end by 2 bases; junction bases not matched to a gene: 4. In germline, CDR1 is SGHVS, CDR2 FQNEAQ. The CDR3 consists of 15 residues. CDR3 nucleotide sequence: TGTGCCAGCAGCTTAGCGGGAGGGAAGACCTACGAGCAGTACTTC. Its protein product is CASSLAGGKTYEQYF.

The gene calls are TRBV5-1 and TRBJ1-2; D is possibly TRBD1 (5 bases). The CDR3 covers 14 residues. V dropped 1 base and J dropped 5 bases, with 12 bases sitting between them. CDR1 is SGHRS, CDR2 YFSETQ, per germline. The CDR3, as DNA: TGCGCCAGCAGCTTGACGGCAGGGACGTATGGCTACACCTTC. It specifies CASSLTAGTYGYTF.

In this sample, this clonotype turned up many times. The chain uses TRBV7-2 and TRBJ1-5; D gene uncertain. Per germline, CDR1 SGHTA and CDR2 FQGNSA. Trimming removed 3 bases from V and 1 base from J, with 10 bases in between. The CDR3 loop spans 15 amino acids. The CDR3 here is CASSFGPTSNQPQHF. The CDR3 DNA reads TGTGCCAGCAGCTTCGGCCCGACGAGCAATCAGCCCCAGCATTTT.

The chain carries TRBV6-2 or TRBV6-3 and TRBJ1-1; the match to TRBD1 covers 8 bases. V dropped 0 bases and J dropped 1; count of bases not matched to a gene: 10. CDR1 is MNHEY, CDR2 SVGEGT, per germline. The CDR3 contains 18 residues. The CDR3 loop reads CASSYSLYRQGRNTEAFF. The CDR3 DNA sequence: TGTGCCAGCAGTTACTCCCTCTACAGACAGGGGAGGAACACTGAAGCTTTCTTT.

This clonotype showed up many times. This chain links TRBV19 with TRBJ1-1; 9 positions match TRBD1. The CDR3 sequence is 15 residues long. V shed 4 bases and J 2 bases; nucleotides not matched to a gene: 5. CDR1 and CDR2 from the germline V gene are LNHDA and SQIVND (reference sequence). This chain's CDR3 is CASSKGQGLNTEAFF. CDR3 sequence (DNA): TGTGCCAGTAGTAAAGGACAGGGGCTCAACACTGAAGCTTTCTTT.

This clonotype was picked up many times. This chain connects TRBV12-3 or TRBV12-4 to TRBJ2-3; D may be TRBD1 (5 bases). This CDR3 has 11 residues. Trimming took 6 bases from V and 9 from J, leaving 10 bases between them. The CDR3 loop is CASRAGYTQYF. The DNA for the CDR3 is TGTGCCAGCAGAGCAGGGTACACGCAGTATTTT.

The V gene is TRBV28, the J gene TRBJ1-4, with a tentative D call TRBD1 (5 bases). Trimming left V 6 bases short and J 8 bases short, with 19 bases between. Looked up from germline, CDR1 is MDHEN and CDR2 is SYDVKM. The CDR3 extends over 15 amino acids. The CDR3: CASRTGGQGAEKLFF. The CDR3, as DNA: TGTGCCAGCAGGACTGGAGGGCAGGGAGCGGAAAAACTGTTTTTT.

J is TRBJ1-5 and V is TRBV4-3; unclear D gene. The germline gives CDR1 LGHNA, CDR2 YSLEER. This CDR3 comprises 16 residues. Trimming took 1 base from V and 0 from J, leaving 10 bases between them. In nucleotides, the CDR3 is TGCGCCAGCAGCCAAGGGCGGGGTTATAGCAATCAGCCCCAGCATTTT. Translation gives CASSQGRGYSNQPQHF.

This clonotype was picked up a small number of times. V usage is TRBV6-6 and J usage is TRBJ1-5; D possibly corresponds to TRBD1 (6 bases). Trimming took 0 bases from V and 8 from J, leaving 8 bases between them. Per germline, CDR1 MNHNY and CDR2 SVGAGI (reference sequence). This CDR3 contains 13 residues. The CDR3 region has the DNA TGTGCCAGCAGTTACTCGGGGGCCGAGCCCCAGCATTTT. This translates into CASSYSGAEPQHF.

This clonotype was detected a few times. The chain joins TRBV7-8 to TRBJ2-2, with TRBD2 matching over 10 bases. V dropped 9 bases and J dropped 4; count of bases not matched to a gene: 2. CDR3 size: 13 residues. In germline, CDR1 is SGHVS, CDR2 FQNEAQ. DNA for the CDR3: TGTGCCAGGGGGACTAGCGTCACCGGGGAGCTGTTTTTT. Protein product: CARGTSVTGELFF.

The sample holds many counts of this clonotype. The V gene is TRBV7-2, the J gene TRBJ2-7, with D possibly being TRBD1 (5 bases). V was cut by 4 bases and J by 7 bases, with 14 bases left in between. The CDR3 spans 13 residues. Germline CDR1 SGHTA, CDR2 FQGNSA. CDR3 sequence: CASSSVGVGEQYF. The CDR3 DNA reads TGTGCCAGCAGCTCGGTAGGGGTTGGTGAGCAGTACTTC. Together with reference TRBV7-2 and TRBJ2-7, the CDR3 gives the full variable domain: GAGVSQSPSNKVTEKGKDVELRCDPISGHTALYWYRQSLGQGLEFLIYFQGNSAPDKSGLPSDRFSAERTGGSVSTLTIQRTQQEDSAVYLCASSSVGVGEQYFGPGTRLTVT.

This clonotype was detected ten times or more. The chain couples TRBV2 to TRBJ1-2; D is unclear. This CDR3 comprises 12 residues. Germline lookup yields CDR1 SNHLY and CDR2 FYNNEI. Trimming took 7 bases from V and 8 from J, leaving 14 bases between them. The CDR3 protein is CASTAPPRGYTF. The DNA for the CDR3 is TGTGCCAGCACGGCCCCGCCACGAGGCTACACCTTC.

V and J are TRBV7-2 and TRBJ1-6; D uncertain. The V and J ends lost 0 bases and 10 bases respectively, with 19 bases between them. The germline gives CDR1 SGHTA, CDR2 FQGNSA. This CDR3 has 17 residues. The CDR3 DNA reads TGTGCCAGCAGCTTAGCGCGCGGCAGGCCCCAAAGGTCACCCCTCCACTTT. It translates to CASSLARGRPQRSPLHF.

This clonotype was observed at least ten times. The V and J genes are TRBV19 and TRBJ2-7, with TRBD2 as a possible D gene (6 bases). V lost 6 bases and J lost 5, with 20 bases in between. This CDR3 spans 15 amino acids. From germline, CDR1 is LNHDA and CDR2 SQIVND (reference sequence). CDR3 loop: CASSQSGGAGNEQYF. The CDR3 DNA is TGTGCCAGTAGCCAGTCGGGCGGGGCGGGCAACGAGCAGTACTTC.

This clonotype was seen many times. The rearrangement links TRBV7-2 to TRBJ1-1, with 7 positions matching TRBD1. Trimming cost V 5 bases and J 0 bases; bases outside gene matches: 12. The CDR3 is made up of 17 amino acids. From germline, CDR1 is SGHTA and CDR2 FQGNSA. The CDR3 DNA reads TGTGCCAGCAGCGATCCGGGACAGTCCCCTATGAACACTGAAGCTTTCTTT. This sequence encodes CASSDPGQSPMNTEAFF.

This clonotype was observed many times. CDR3 nucleotides: TGTGCCAGCAGTGAAGCAGGGGCGCGGGGCACTGAAGCTTTCTTT. Translation: CASSEAGARGTEAFF. V usage is TRBV6-2 or TRBV6-3 and J usage is TRBJ1-1; D possibly corresponds to TRBD1 (6 bases). CDR1 MNHEY and CDR2 SVGEGT come from the germline V gene. V was shortened by 5 bases and J by 4 bases, with 17 bases between the two germline ends. CDR3 length equals 15 residues.

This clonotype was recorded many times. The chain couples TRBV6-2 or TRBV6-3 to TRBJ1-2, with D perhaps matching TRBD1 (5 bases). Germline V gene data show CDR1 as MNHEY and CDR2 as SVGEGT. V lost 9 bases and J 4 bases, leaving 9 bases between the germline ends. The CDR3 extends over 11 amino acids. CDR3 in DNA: TGTGCCAGTGGGGACGGCTATGGCTACACCTTC. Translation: CASGDGYGYTF.

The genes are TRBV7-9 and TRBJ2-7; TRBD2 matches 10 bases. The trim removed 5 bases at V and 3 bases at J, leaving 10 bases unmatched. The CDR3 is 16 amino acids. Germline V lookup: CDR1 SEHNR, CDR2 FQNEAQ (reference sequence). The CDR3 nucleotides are TGTGCCAGCAGCCCCCCCTCTAGCGGGAGCGGCTACGAGCAGTACTTC. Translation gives CASSPPSSGSGYEQYF.

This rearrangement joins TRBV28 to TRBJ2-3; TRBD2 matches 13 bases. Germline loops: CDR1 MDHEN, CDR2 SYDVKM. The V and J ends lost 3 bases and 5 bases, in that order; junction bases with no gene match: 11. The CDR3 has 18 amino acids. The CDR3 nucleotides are TGTGCCAGCAGTTTGGCTAGACTAGCGGGGGGCCGGGGAGATACGCAGTATTTT. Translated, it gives CASSLARLAGGRGDTQYF. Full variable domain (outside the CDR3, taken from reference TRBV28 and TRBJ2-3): DVKVTQSSRYLVKRTGEKVFLECVQDMDHENMFWYRQDPGLGLRLIYFSYDVKMKEKGDIPEGYSVSREKKERFSLILESASTNQTSMYLCASSLARLAGGRGDTQYFGPGTRLTVL.